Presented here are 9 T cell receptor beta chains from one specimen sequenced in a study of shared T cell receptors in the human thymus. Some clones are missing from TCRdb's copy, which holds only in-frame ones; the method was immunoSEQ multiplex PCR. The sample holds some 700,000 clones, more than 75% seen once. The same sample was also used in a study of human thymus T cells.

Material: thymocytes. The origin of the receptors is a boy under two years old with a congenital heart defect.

The CDR3 loop reads CASSLCGDSSDQTYEQYF. DNA for the CDR3: TGTGCCAGCAGTTTATGCGGGGATTCTAGCGACCAAACCTACGAGCAGTACTTC. The chain joins TRBV28 to TRBJ2-7; TRBD2 might be the D (6 bases). Trimming took 0 bases from V and 2 from J, leaving 20 bases between them. This CDR3 contains 18 residues. Germline V gene lookup returns CDR1 MDHEN and CDR2 SYDVKM.

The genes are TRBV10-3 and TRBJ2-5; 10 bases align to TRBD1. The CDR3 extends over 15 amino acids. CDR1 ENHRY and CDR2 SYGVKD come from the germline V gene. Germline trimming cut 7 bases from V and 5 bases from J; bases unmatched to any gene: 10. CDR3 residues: CAIKRDRGSSETQYF. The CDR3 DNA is TGTGCCATCAAGCGGGACAGGGGCTCCTCGGAGACCCAGTACTTC.

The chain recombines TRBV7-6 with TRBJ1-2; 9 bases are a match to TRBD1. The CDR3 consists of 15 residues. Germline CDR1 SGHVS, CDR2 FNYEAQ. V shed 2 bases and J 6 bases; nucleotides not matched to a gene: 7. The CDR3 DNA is TGTGCCAGCAGCTTACCCGGACAGGGGATGCATGGCTACACCTTC. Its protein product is CASSLPGQGMHGYTF.

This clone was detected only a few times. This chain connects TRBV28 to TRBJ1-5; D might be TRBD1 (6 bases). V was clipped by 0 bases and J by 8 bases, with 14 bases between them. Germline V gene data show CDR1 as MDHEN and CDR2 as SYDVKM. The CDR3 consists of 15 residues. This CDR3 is CASSLWDSVREPQHF. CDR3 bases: TGTGCCAGCAGTTTATGGGACAGTGTCCGGGAGCCCCAGCATTTT.

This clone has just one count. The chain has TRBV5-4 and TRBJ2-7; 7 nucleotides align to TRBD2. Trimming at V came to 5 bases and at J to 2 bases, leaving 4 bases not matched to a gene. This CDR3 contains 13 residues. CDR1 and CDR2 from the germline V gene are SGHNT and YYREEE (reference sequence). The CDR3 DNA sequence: TGTGCCAGCAGGGAGCGGGGAGCCTACGAGCAGTACTTC. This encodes CASRERGAYEQYF.

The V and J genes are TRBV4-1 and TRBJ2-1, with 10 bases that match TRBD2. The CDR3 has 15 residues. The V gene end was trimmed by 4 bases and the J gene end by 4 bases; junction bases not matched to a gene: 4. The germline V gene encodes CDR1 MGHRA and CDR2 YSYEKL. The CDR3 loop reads CASSRQTSGYNEQFF. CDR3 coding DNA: TGCGCCAGCAGCCGCCAGACTAGCGGGTACAATGAGCAGTTCTTC.

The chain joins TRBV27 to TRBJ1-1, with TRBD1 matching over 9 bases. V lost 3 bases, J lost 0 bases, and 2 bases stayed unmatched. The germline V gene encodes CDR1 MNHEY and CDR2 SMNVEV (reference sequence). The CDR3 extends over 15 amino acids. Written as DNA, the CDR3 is TGTGCCAGCAGTTTTGGGACAGGGCTGAACACTGAAGCTTTCTTT. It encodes CASSFGTGLNTEAFF.

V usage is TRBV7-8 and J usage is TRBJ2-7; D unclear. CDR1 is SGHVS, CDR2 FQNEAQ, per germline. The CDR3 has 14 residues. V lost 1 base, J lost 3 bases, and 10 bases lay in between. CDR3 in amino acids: CASSLGGTHYEQYF. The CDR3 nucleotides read TGTGCCAGCAGCTTAGGCGGTACCCACTACGAGCAGTACTTC. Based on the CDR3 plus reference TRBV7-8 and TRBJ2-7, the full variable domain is GAGVSQSPRYKVAKRGQDVALRCDPISGHVSLFWYQQALGQGPEFLTYFQNEAQLDKSGLPSDRFFAERPEGSVSTLKIQRTQQEDSAVYLCASSLGGTHYEQYFGPGTRLTVT.

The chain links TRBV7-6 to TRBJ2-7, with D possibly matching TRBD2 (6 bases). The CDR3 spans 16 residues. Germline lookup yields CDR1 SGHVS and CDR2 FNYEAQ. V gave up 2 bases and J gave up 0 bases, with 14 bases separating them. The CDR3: CASSLNSDGSSYEQYF. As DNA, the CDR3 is TGTGCCAGCAGCTTAAACTCGGACGGGAGCTCCTACGAGCAGTACTTC.